These 7 T cell receptor beta chains were all obtained from the same sample, sequenced in a study of T cell responses to AZD1222 COVID-19 vaccine. Sequencing was performed with immunoSEQ multiplex PCR; in TCRdb, only in-frame clones are kept and a portion is missing. The sample records about 140,000 clones, about 90% being singletons. The starting material was peripheral blood, obtained 28 days after the second dose of the MenACWY control vaccine. Receptors originate from an adult who received the MenACWY meningococcal vaccine as a control.

This clone was seen a handful of times. The J gene is TRBJ1-4, the V gene TRBV28; D is unclear. The V gene's germline CDR1 is MDHEN and CDR2 SYDVKM. The V end lost 4 bases, the J end lost 8 bases, and 14 bases lay between the germline ends. The CDR3 has 14 residues. The CDR3 bases are TGTGCCAGCAGTTCCCCCTGGGTGCGCGAAAAACTGTTTTTT. Its translation: CASSSPWVREKLFF.

The chain links TRBV7-9 to TRBJ1-1, with D hard to call. V was cut by 1 base and J by 1 base, with 10 bases left in between. Germline V gene data show CDR1 as SEHNR and CDR2 as FQNEAQ (reference sequence). The CDR3 spans 15 residues. The CDR3 coding sequence is TGTGCCAGCAGCTTAGTTTCAGGTCAGAACACTGAAGCTTTCTTT. Encoded protein: CASSLVSGQNTEAFF.

CDR3 loop: CASSLNELAGATTDTQYF. The CDR3 nucleotides are TGTGCCAGCAGCTTAAATGAGCTAGCGGGGGCCACCACAGATACGCAGTATTTT. V and J are TRBV7-9 and TRBJ2-3; 10 bases are shared with TRBD2. Germline CDR1 and CDR2: SEHNR and FQNEAQ (reference sequence). Trimming removed 2 bases from V and 2 bases from J; junction bases left unmatched: 10. CDR3 length: 18 residues. Full variable domain (missing parts from reference TRBV7-9 and TRBJ2-3): DTGVSQNPRHKITKRGQNVTFRCDPISEHNRLYWYRQTLGQGPEFLTYFQNEAQLEKSRLLSDRFSAERPKGSFSTLEIQRTEQGDSAMYLCASSLNELAGATTDTQYFGPGTRLTVL.

This chain joins TRBV6-1 and TRBJ2-7; 8 nucleotides line up with TRBD1. The V gene end was trimmed by 3 bases and the J gene end by 6 bases; junction bases not matched to a gene: 10. The CDR3 contains 15 residues. Germline CDR1 and CDR2: MNHNS and SASEGT. The CDR3 region is CASSDPGTGGGEQYF. The CDR3 DNA is TGTGCCAGCAGTGACCCCGGGACAGGAGGCGGCGAGCAGTACTTC.

The genes are TRBV7-6 and TRBJ2-7, with 10 positions matching TRBD1. With 1 base clipped from V and 5 bases from J, the junction kept 5 bases outside the gene matches. CDR1 and CDR2 from the germline V gene are SGHVS and FNYEAQ. The CDR3 is made up of 15 amino acids. The CDR3 DNA reads TGTGCCAGCAGCTTAGTAGACAGGGGGCAGAACGAGCAGTACTTC. This codes for CASSLVDRGQNEQYF.

The V gene is TRBV19, the J gene TRBJ2-1, with 8 positions matching TRBD2. Germline CDR1 reads LNHDA; CDR2 reads SQIVND (reference sequence). The CDR3 consists of 13 residues. V lost 4 bases and J lost 10; bases outside the gene matches: 6. The CDR3 here is CASSRTSPPEQFF. CDR3 nucleotides: TGTGCCAGTAGTAGGACTAGCCCCCCCGAGCAGTTCTTC. Variable domain in full (rest from reference TRBV19 and TRBJ2-1): DGGITQSPKYLFRKEGQNVTLSCEQNLNHDAMYWYRQDPGQGLRLIYYSQIVNDFQKGDIAEGYSVSREKKESFPLTVTSAQKNPTAFYLCASSRTSPPEQFFGPGTRLTVL.

The gene calls are TRBV18 and TRBJ1-2, with D possibly matching TRBD1 (6 bases). Trimming removed 0 bases at V and 6 bases at J, with 11 bases between. Germline V gene sequence: CDR1 KGHSH, CDR2 LQKENI. This CDR3 has 14 amino acids. The CDR3 DNA reads as TGTGCCAGCTCACCACCGGGGTCAGGGGATGGCTACACCTTC. Translating it yields CASSPPGSGDGYTF. The variable domain in full, with the rest retrieved from reference TRBV18 and TRBJ1-2, is NAGVMQNPRHLVRRRGQEARLRCSPMKGHSHVYWYRQLPEEGLKFMVYLQKENIIDESGMPKERFSAEFPKEGPSILRIQQVVRGDSAAYFCASSPPGSGDGYTFGSGTRLTVV.